The T cell receptor (beta chain) under discussion was sequenced for a study of molecular identifiers for immune sequencing clone quantification. Study at large: The replicate experiment used RNA from roughly 18,000 or 92,000 naive CD8 cells. This RNA was split into five aliquots, and four of them were sequenced.

One entry per CDR3 protein, called by TCRdb with MiXCR from the PCR reads. The sample lists about 53,000 distinct CDR3 sequences; 35% to 40% were seen once. Overall study results and limits: Clones above 20 RNA copies held over 98% of effector molecules, under 1% in naive cells. The sizes of highly expanded clones could be underestimated when identical TCR molecules share a barcode.

Naive CD8 T cells underwent sorting with the CD8+CD4-CCR7+CD45RA+ definition. This CDR3 contains 16 residues. Germline values: CDR1 LGHNA, CDR2 YSLEER. Trimming removed 0 bases from V and 4 bases from J, with 16 bases in between. Details on this clonotype: The antigen is unknown.

The sequence was obtained from a human donor in good health. Some libraries in this study had Jurkat cell RNA spiked in. The chain is built from TRBV4-3 and TRBJ2-7; maybe TRBD2 (5 bases). Sequenced: naive CD8+ T cells from blood, with Jurkat cell RNA spiked in. Sample subset: FACS-sorted CD8+CD4-CCR7+CD45RA+ naive T cells. Written as DNA, the CDR3 is TGCGCCAGCAGCCAAGATGTCGTTAGCGAAAAGTACGAGCAGTACTTC. Translating it yields CASSQDVVSEKYEQYF.